These 30 T cell receptor beta chains were sequenced from one sample in a study of HIV-infected patients and healthy controls. TCRdb analysed the 5' RACE reads with MiXCR anew, one entry per CDR3 protein. Of around 62,000 distinct CDR3 sequences listed, 19% are singletons. Specimen: CD4+ T cells from blood. The receptors shown here come from a human donor in good health.

This clonotype was seen repeatedly, ten times or more. The V call is TRBV6-5, the J call TRBJ2-2; TRBD2 agrees at 10 bases. The CDR3 loop spans 16 amino acids. Losses at the gene ends were 5 bases for V and 2 bases for J; bases not matched to a gene: 5. Germline values: CDR1 MNHEY, CDR2 SVGAGI. For the CDR3, the DNA is TGTGCCAGCAGTGCTAGCGGGAGAGTAAACACCGGGGAGCTGTTTTTT. Protein product: CASSASGRVNTGELFF.

This clonotype appeared a few times. The chain has TRBV20-1 and TRBJ2-3; 14 bases align to TRBD2. The CDR3 is 19 amino acids. CDR1 DFQATT and CDR2 SNEGSKA come from the germline V gene (reference sequence). J lost 4 bases, V lost 1 base, and 13 bases had no gene match. The CDR3 sequence: CSARGPGLAGEGSPDTQYF. CDR3 nucleotides: TGCAGTGCTAGAGGACCGGGACTAGCGGGAGAAGGGAGCCCAGATACGCAGTATTTT.

The V gene is TRBV7-8, the J gene TRBJ2-3; D is ambiguous. V lost 6 bases and J 2 bases, leaving 12 bases between the germline ends. The length of the CDR3 is 14 residues. Germline CDR1 and CDR2: SGHVS and FQNEAQ. CDR3 loop: CASSPTLNTDTQYF. The CDR3 DNA follows: TGTGCCAGCAGTCCCACCCTTAACACAGATACGCAGTATTTT.

The V call is TRBV18, the J call TRBJ2-3; D not certain. Trimming pared 2 bases from V and 6 bases from J, leaving 12 bases between. CDR3 length equals 14 residues. CDR1 KGHSH and CDR2 LQKENI come from the germline V gene. The CDR3 is CASSPGRTADTQYF. The CDR3 nucleotides are TGTGCCAGCTCACCAGGTCGGACGGCGGATACGCAGTATTTT.

This clonotype showed up many times. V usage is TRBV29-1 and J usage is TRBJ2-2; D not resolved. The CDR3 length is 13 residues. Per germline, CDR1 SQVTM and CDR2 ANQGSEA. V lost 6 bases to trimming and J lost 3 bases, with 11 bases between them. Here the CDR3 reads CSVQTFYTGELFF. The DNA for the CDR3 is TGCAGCGTCCAGACATTCTACACCGGGGAGCTGTTTTTT.

The rearrangement uses TRBV6-2 or TRBV6-3 and TRBJ2-7, with D possibly being TRBD1 (5 bases). CDR1 MNHEY and CDR2 SVGEGT come from the germline V gene. The CDR3 runs to 13 residues. V was shortened by 6 bases and J by 0 bases, with 9 bases between the two germline ends. The chain's CDR3 is CASRQASSYEQYF. CDR3 nucleotide sequence: TGTGCCAGCAGACAGGCTAGCTCCTACGAGCAGTACTTC.

This clonotype was seen only a few times. The CDR3 sequence is CASSPRQAQGETQYF. The CDR3 nucleotides are TGTGCCAGCTCACCCAGACAGGCCCAAGGGGAGACCCAGTACTTC. The chain employs TRBV18 and TRBJ2-5; D perhaps matches TRBD1 (6 bases). Trimming left V 3 bases short and J 5 bases short, with 16 bases between. The CDR3 runs to 15 residues. Germline assignment: CDR1 KGHSH and CDR2 LQKENI.

The chain combines TRBV30 with TRBJ2-5, with TRBD2 as a possible D gene (5 bases). The CDR3 is 13 residues long. V was trimmed by 0 bases and J by 7 bases, leaving 12 bases between them. Germline CDR1 GTSNPN, CDR2 SVGIG (reference sequence). CDR3 nucleotides: TGTGCCTGGAGTGTACTTGGCAGCGGGACCCAGTACTTC. As protein: CAWSVLGSGTQYF.

This clonotype has only a few counts. This chain links TRBV5-1 with TRBJ2-1; D is undetermined. V was clipped by 0 bases and J by 1 base, with 5 bases between them. The CDR3 is made up of 14 amino acids. Germline V gene lookup returns CDR1 SGHRS and CDR2 YFSETQ. In DNA form, the CDR3 reads TGCGCCAGCAGCTTGGACAGTTCCTACAATGAGCAGTTCTTC. This encodes CASSLDSSYNEQFF.

The chain recombines TRBV11-1 with TRBJ2-6; D possibly uses TRBD1 or TRBD2 (5 bases each). Germline CDR1 reads SGHAT; CDR2 reads FQDESV (reference sequence). V was pared by 2 bases and J by 0 bases, with 14 bases between. CDR3 size: 18 residues. CDR3 sequence (DNA): TGTGCCAGCAGCTTAACCCCGGGACGCCCCTCTGGGGCCAACGTCCTGACTTTC. Its protein is CASSLTPGRPSGANVLTF.

This clonotype appeared a few times. The rearrangement joins TRBV15 to TRBJ2-2; 7 bases are shared with TRBD1. The ends lost 5 bases at V and 5 bases at J; junction bases unmatched: 8. The CDR3 contains 15 residues. The germline CDR1 and CDR2 sequences are LNHNV and YYDKDF (reference sequence). For the CDR3, the DNA is TGTGCCACCAGCCTATGGACAGGTCCAACCGGGGAGCTGTTTTTT. Amino acids: CATSLWTGPTGELFF.

This clonotype was counted ten times or more. The gene calls are TRBV10-3 and TRBJ2-3; no clear D. CDR3 length: 13 residues. Germline-derived CDR1 and CDR2 are ENHRY and SYGVKD. The V end was cut by 2 bases, the J end by 5 bases, with 8 bases between. This chain's CDR3 is CAISERALDTQYF. Written as DNA, the CDR3 is TGTGCCATCAGTGAGAGGGCATTAGATACGCAGTATTTT.

This clonotype showed up many times. The V call is TRBV7-2, the J call TRBJ1-3; D not resolved. Germline CDR1 SGHTA, CDR2 FQGNSA. The CDR3 consists of 14 residues. With 5 bases removed from V and 0 bases from J, the gap between germline ends came to 8 bases. The CDR3 DNA reads as TGTGCCAGCAGCGGCAGGTTCTCTGGAAACACCATATATTTT. It codes for CASSGRFSGNTIYF.

The table lists this clonotype with many counts. V gene TRBV20-1 combines with J gene TRBJ2-5; 7 bases line up with TRBD1. The CDR3 is made up of 14 amino acids. J was trimmed by 2 bases and V by 3 bases; bases with no gene match: 6. The germline gives CDR1 DFQATT, CDR2 SNEGSKA (reference sequence). CDR3 coding DNA: TGCAGTGCTAGTGTAGGGGGACAGCAAGAGACCCAGTACTTC. Encoded protein: CSASVGGQQETQYF.

The chain uses TRBV20-1 and TRBJ1-1, with D possibly matching TRBD1 (6 bases). V dropped 6 bases and J dropped 7 bases, with 12 bases sitting between them. The CDR3 contains 11 residues. CDR1 is DFQATT, CDR2 SNEGSKA, per germline (reference sequence). The DNA of the CDR3 is TGCAGTGCGAACAGGGTGGGTGAAGCTTTCTTT. This translates into CSANRVGEAFF.

The chain employs TRBV9 and TRBJ2-4, with a tentative D call TRBD2 (5 bases). This CDR3 is built from 14 residues. Per germline, CDR1 SGDLS and CDR2 YYNGEE. Trimming pared 3 bases from V and 3 bases from J, leaving 10 bases between. The CDR3: CASSASGDKNIQYF. The CDR3 region has the DNA TGTGCCAGCAGCGCCAGCGGAGACAAAAACATTCAGTACTTC.

Many counts were recorded for this clonotype. V usage is TRBV5-1 and J usage is TRBJ2-3; either TRBD1 or TRBD2 may fit D (5 bases each). Looked up from germline, CDR1 is SGHRS and CDR2 is YFSETQ. Trimming shortened V by 6 bases and J by 2 bases, and 10 bases separated the two germline ends. This CDR3 has 13 amino acids. CDR3 bases: TGCGCCAGCAACAGCGGACACACAGATACGCAGTATTTT. Its translation: CASNSGHTDTQYF.

The chain links TRBV3-1 to TRBJ2-3; D is unclear. Trimming cost V 1 base and J 6 bases, with 14 bases left between them. Per germline, CDR1 LGHDT and CDR2 YNNKEL (reference sequence). The CDR3 is 15 amino acids. This chain's CDR3 is CASSQVARGSDTQYF. DNA for the CDR3: TGTGCCAGCAGCCAAGTCGCCCGTGGGTCGGATACGCAGTATTTT.

The chain links TRBV27 to TRBJ2-7, with D perhaps matching TRBD2 (5 bases). The V end lost 2 bases, the J end lost 2 bases, and 16 bases lay between the germline ends. Germline CDR1 MNHEY, CDR2 SMNVEV (reference sequence). This CDR3 comprises 16 residues. CDR3 sequence: CASSLVSLGRTYEQYF. The CDR3 nucleotides are TGTGCCAGCAGTTTAGTGTCTCTAGGGAGAACCTACGAGCAGTACTTC.

Many counts were recorded for this clonotype. This chain links TRBV2 with TRBJ2-7; the D is unclear. Germline values: CDR1 SNHLY, CDR2 FYNNEI. The CDR3 extends over 12 amino acids. Trimming took 6 bases from V and 3 from J, leaving 9 bases between them. The CDR3 bases are TGTGCCAGCAGGTATCGGAACTACGAGCAGTACTTC. Its protein product is CASRYRNYEQYF. The variable domain in full, with the rest retrieved from reference TRBV2 and TRBJ2-7, is EPEVTQTPSHQVTQMGQEVILRCVPISNHLYFYWYRQILGQKVEFLVSFYNNEISEKSEIFDDQFSVERPDGSNFTLKIRSTKLEDSAMYFCASRYRNYEQYFGPGTRLTVT.

The V call is TRBV7-2, the J call TRBJ1-2; 7 bases align to TRBD1. Trimming at V came to 3 bases and at J to 7 bases, leaving 11 bases not matched to a gene. The CDR3 has 15 amino acids. CDR1 and CDR2 (germline): SGHTA, FQGNSA. The CDR3 nucleotides read TGTGCCAGCAGCTTTCCGGAACGGACAGGTTCTGGCTACACCTTC. This sequence encodes CASSFPERTGSGYTF.

CDR3 sequence: CASSRQTGLSNYGYTF. CDR3 nucleotide sequence: TGTGCCAGTAGTAGACAGACAGGACTTTCTAACTATGGCTACACCTTC. J is TRBJ1-2 and V is TRBV19; D is perhaps TRBD1 (6 bases). Trimming shortened V by 4 bases and J by 0 bases, and 15 bases separated the two germline ends. Per germline, CDR1 LNHDA and CDR2 SQIVND (reference sequence). There are 16 residues in the CDR3.

This clonotype has a count of ten or more. This sequence joins TRBV2 and TRBJ1-5, with 7 bases matching TRBD1. Germline trimming cut 6 bases from V and 4 bases from J; bases unmatched to any gene: 9. Looked up from germline, CDR1 is SNHLY and CDR2 is FYNNEI. This CDR3 has 15 residues. The DNA for the CDR3 is TGTGCCAGCAGCTCGGACAGGAAGTCAAATCAGCCCCAGCATTTT. Its translation is CASSSDRKSNQPQHF.

The chain couples TRBV7-2 to TRBJ1-5, with D hard to call. The CDR3 contains 17 residues. In germline, CDR1 is SGHTA, CDR2 FQGNSA. Trimming cost V 2 bases and J 3 bases, with 17 bases left between them. The CDR3 nucleotides are TGTGCCAGCAGCTTATCCCCCCAGGCGGCCCACAATCAGCCCCAGCATTTT. Its protein is CASSLSPQAAHNQPQHF.

In its sample, this clonotype was seen a few times. The CDR3 region has the DNA TGCAGTGCTTCCGAGTTATCTGCCGAGACCCAGTACTTC. Translation gives CSASELSAETQYF. The genes are TRBV20-1 and TRBJ2-5; no definite D call. Germline V gene lookup returns CDR1 DFQATT and CDR2 SNEGSKA (reference sequence). The CDR3 has 13 amino acids. The V and J ends lost 5 bases and 5 bases respectively, with 15 bases between them.

This clonotype was seen at least ten times. The chain uses TRBV6-5 and TRBJ2-3; TRBD2 matches 13 bases. This CDR3 spans 15 amino acids. Germline CDR1 reads MNHEY; CDR2 reads SVGAGI. V lost 6 bases, J lost 7 bases, and 7 bases stayed unmatched. CDR3 in DNA: TGTGCCAGCAGCAGACTAGCGGGGGGCCGGAATACGCAGTATTTT. Protein sequence: CASSRLAGGRNTQYF.

The chain combines TRBV7-8 with TRBJ2-2, with a tentative D call TRBD2 (7 bases). The length of the CDR3 is 16 residues. Trimming removed 3 bases from V and 3 bases from J, with 14 bases in between. CDR1 and CDR2 from the germline V gene are SGHVS and FQNEAQ. In DNA form, the CDR3 reads TGTGCCAGCAGCTTTCTACCGGGGGGCGACACCGGGGAGCTGTTTTTT. Protein sequence: CASSFLPGGDTGELFF.

The chain employs TRBV7-2 and TRBJ1-6; 10 bases match TRBD1. This CDR3 has 14 amino acids. The V gene's germline CDR1 is SGHTA and CDR2 FQGNSA. V lost 3 bases and J lost 10; bases outside the gene matches: 3. The CDR3 sequence is CASSLDRGKSPLHF. CDR3 in DNA: TGTGCCAGCAGCTTGGACAGGGGGAAATCACCCCTCCACTTT.

The rearrangement uses TRBV25-1 and TRBJ1-2, with D perhaps matching TRBD1 (6 bases). This CDR3 comprises 14 residues. Germline CDR1 MGHDK, CDR2 SYGVNS. The V and J ends lost 0 bases and 6 bases respectively, with 11 bases between them. CDR3 DNA: TGTGCCAGCAGTGAATATCTGGGGGGGCATGGCTACACCTTC. Protein sequence: CASSEYLGGHGYTF.

The chain uses TRBV19 and TRBJ2-3, with 7 bases aligning to TRBD2. V was pared by 5 bases and J by 4 bases, with 12 bases of the junction left unmatched. Germline assignment: CDR1 LNHDA and CDR2 SQIVND (reference sequence). This CDR3 spans 16 amino acids. The CDR3 region is CASSSPGQRGSDTQYF. The CDR3 nucleotides are TGTGCCAGTAGTTCCCCAGGCCAGCGGGGTTCAGATACGCAGTATTTT.